These 28 T cell receptor beta chains originate from one sample sequenced in a study of regulatory T cells in long-lasting Graves disease. The time point here: newly diagnosed GD, antithyroid drugs for less than 3 months. PBMCs provided the RNA from which the TCR library was made. TCR beta libraries were built with iRepertoire HTBI primers and Arm-PCR of CDR3 regions. TCRdb reprocessed the multiplex PCR reads with MiXCR, giving one entry per CDR3 protein. Of more than 300,000 distinct CDR3 sequences in the sample, 10% to 15% were seen once. These data were likewise used in another study, on T cells in Graves' hyperthyroidism and ophthalmopathy.

The specimen comprised peripheral blood mononuclear cells (PBMCs), sampled at new diagnosis, from a patient treated with antithyroid drugs. Every receptor here comes from a woman younger than 30 with Graves disease.

This clonotype was observed at least ten times. The chain joins TRBV27 to TRBJ2-3; D unresolved. Trimming cost V 3 bases and J 3 bases, with 7 bases left between them. Per germline, CDR1 MNHEY and CDR2 SMNVEV (reference sequence). This CDR3 has 13 residues. CDR3 in amino acids: CASSFSRTDTQYF. As DNA, the CDR3 is TGTGCCAGCAGTTTTTCCCGTACAGATACGCAGTATTTT.

This clonotype was recorded at least ten times. The V and J genes are TRBV28 and TRBJ2-7; TRBD1 agrees at 8 bases. The CDR3 length is 14 residues. The V gene's germline CDR1 is MDHEN and CDR2 SYDVKM. V lost 8 bases and J lost 3; bases outside the gene matches: 9. CDR3 amino acids: CASQPGQGIYEQYV. The CDR3 bases are TGTGCCAGCCAACCCGGACAGGGAATCTACGAGCAGTACGTC.

At least ten counts were recorded for this clonotype. The rearrangement links TRBV29-1 to TRBJ2-7; 10 nucleotides align to TRBD2. Germline CDR1 is SQVTM and CDR2 is ANQGSEA. V was clipped by 4 bases and J by 0 bases; unmatched bases: 9. The CDR3 is made up of 16 amino acids. CDR3 nucleotide sequence: TGCAGCGTTGGGGGATTAGCGGGAGGTTCCTCCTACGAGCAGTACTTC. This sequence encodes CSVGGLAGGSSYEQYF.

This clonotype was seen at least ten times. This chain joins TRBV12-3 or TRBV12-4 and TRBJ2-1; perhaps TRBD1 as D (6 bases). V lost 3 bases to trimming and J lost 1 base, with 13 bases between them. There are 16 residues in the CDR3. This chain's CDR3 is CASSFDTGYSYNEQFF. The CDR3 DNA reads as TGTGCCAGCAGTTTCGATACAGGGTATTCCTACAATGAGCAGTTCTTC.

This clonotype was seen repeatedly, ten times or more. J is TRBJ1-5 and V is TRBV30, with 7 bases that match TRBD1. With V trimmed by 2 bases and J by 6 bases, 10 bases remained unmatched. The CDR3 runs 15 residues. Germline CDR1 reads GTSNPN; CDR2 reads SVGIG (reference sequence). The CDR3 DNA reads TGTGCCTGGAGTTCGAGACAGGGCCCCCCTCAGCCCCAGCATTTT. It encodes CAWSSRQGPPQPQHF.

With regard to this clonotype: This sequence may be a read error, since a much larger clone differs from it by one base. The rearrangement uses TRBV5-8 and TRBJ2-5; D is ambiguous. The V gene's germline CDR1 is SGHTS and CDR2 YDEGEE. The CDR3 is 12 residues long. CDR3 region: CAISWLQETQYF. CDR3 DNA: TGTGCCATCAGCTGGCTCCAAGAGACCCAGTACTTC.

This clonotype was seen more than once but under ten times. The chain is built from TRBV7-2 and TRBJ2-6, with 10 nucleotides matching TRBD1. Germline CDR1 SGHTA, CDR2 FQGNSA. The CDR3 has 18 amino acids. V dropped 3 bases and J dropped 1; count of bases not matched to a gene: 6. This chain's CDR3 is CASSFRQGAGSGANVLTF. The CDR3 region has the DNA TGTGCCAGCAGCTTCCGACAGGGGGCAGGTTCTGGGGCCAACGTCCTGACTTTC.

This clonotype was observed many times. The chain is built from TRBV2 and TRBJ2-3; possible D gene TRBD2, 6 bases. The V gene lost 4 bases and the J gene lost 3 bases, with 11 bases spanning the gap. This CDR3 has 14 amino acids. Germline V gives CDR1 SNHLY, CDR2 FYNNEI. The DNA for the CDR3 is TGTGCCAGCAGTGCGGTCGGAGGGACAGATACGCAGTATTTT. As protein: CASSAVGGTDTQYF. Looking up the rest from reference TRBV2 and TRBJ2-3 gives the full variable domain: EPEVTQTPSHQVTQMGQEVILRCVPISNHLYFYWYRQILGQKVEFLVSFYNNEISEKSEIFDDQFSVERPDGSNFTLKIRSTKLEDSAMYFCASSAVGGTDTQYFGPGTRLTVL.

This clonotype was recorded a few times. V and J are TRBV7-9 and TRBJ2-1, with 7 bases aligning to TRBD1. V shed 3 bases and J 0 bases; nucleotides not matched to a gene: 17. The CDR3 is made up of 20 amino acids. Germline values: CDR1 SEHNR, CDR2 FQNEAQ (reference sequence). CDR3 protein: CASSFPNYRGQPRSYNEQFF. The CDR3 nucleotides read TGTGCCAGCAGCTTTCCGAACTACAGGGGACAACCACGCTCCTACAATGAGCAGTTCTTC. Full variable domain (missing parts from reference TRBV7-9 and TRBJ2-1): DTGVSQNPRHKITKRGQNVTFRCDPISEHNRLYWYRQTLGQGPEFLTYFQNEAQLEKSRLLSDRFSAERPKGSFSTLEIQRTEQGDSAMYLCASSFPNYRGQPRSYNEQFFGPGTRLTVL.

This clonotype was seen many times. The chain couples TRBV12-3 or TRBV12-4 to TRBJ1-2; D is possibly TRBD1 (5 bases). CDR3 length: 15 amino acids. Trimming shortened V by 2 bases and J by 7 bases, and 17 bases separated the two germline ends. CDR3 sequence: CASSLRDRPLGGYTF. CDR3 nucleotides: TGTGCCAGCAGTTTACGTGACAGACCCCTTGGTGGCTACACCTTC.

Points on this clonotype: A much larger clone differs by one base, so this may be a read error. The V and J genes are TRBV11-2 and TRBJ2-2, with D perhaps TRBD1 (5 bases). The germline gives CDR1 SGHAT, CDR2 FQNNGV. The V end lost 2 bases, the J end lost 7 bases, and 17 bases lay between the germline ends. CDR3 size: 16 residues. This CDR3 reads CASSLRHRFQIGELFF. The CDR3 DNA reads TGTGCCAGCAGCTTAAGGCACAGGTTCCAAATCGGGGAGCTGTTTTTT.

A few counts support this clonotype. The chain uses TRBV18 and TRBJ1-1; D not resolved. Germline CDR1 KGHSH, CDR2 LQKENI. V gave up 1 base and J gave up 1 base, with 7 bases separating them. This CDR3 comprises 14 residues. The DNA of the CDR3 is TGTGCCAGCTCACCACTCATGTCGAACACTGAAGCTTTCTTT. Its translation is CASSPLMSNTEAFF.

This clonotype has only one observation. One base separates it from a far larger clone, so it is likely a read error. The gene calls are TRBV6-4 and TRBJ2-7, with no clear D. Germline-derived CDR1 and CDR2 are MRHNA and SNTAGT. This CDR3 has 13 residues. Trimming stripped 3 bases from V and 3 bases from J, with 9 bases between. This CDR3 reads CASSELANYEQYF. In nucleotides, the CDR3 is TGTGCCAGCAGTGAATTGGCAAACTACGAGCAGTACTTC.

This clonotype was observed a handful of times. The gene calls are TRBV5-5 and TRBJ2-7, with 9 bases that match TRBD1. This CDR3 spans 13 amino acids. Per germline, CDR1 SGHKS and CDR2 YYEKEE (reference sequence). The CDR3 DNA sequence: TGTGCCAGCACGTTGGACAGGGGATCGCTAACGGAAGTC. It translates to CASTLDRGSLTEV.

This clonotype has at least ten counts. V is TRBV29-1 and J is TRBJ2-5; D gene unclear. Germline V gene data show CDR1 as SQVTM and CDR2 as ANQGSEA. Trimming removed 6 bases at V and 0 bases at J, with 5 bases between. The CDR3 is 11 amino acids. The CDR3 bases are TGCAGCGTCCCGTACCAAGAGACCCAGTACTTC. This translates into CSVPYQETQYF.

This clonotype was counted at least ten times. V usage is TRBV29-1 and J usage is TRBJ2-7; 13 bases fit TRBD2. The germline V gene encodes CDR1 SQVTM and CDR2 ANQGSEA. Trimming at V came to 5 bases and at J to 7 bases, leaving 8 bases not matched to a gene. The CDR3 has 14 residues. Here the CDR3 DNA reads TGCAGCGTTCCAGGACTAGCGGGAGCGGGGGAGCAGTACTTC. It codes for CSVPGLAGAGEQYF.

This sequence joins TRBV6-1 and TRBJ2-1, with a tentative D call TRBD1 (5 bases). This CDR3 comprises 15 residues. Germline V gene data show CDR1 as MNHNS and CDR2 as SASEGT. The V end was cut by 5 bases, the J end by 6 bases, with 17 bases between. The CDR3 loop is CASSPRTIKGNEQFF. The CDR3 region has the DNA TGTGCCAGCAGTCCCCGGACAATAAAGGGCAATGAGCAGTTCTTC.

This clonotype was recorded many times. V and J are TRBV3-1 and TRBJ2-1; D ambiguous. Trimming removed 0 bases from V and 4 bases from J, with 16 bases in between. The CDR3 consists of 17 residues. Looked up from germline, CDR1 is LGHDT and CDR2 is YNNKEL (reference sequence). The CDR3 sequence: CASSQEVRYIRYNEQFF. The DNA of the CDR3 is TGTGCCAGCAGCCAAGAAGTCCGATACATAAGGTACAATGAGCAGTTCTTC.

This sequence joins TRBV6-2 or TRBV6-3 and TRBJ2-3; a possible D gene is TRBD1 (5 bases). The germline CDR1 and CDR2 sequences are MNHEY and SVGEGT. This CDR3 comprises 15 residues. Trimming shortened V by 6 bases and J by 8 bases, and 21 bases separated the two germline ends. CDR3: CASSPTLMAGATQYF. The CDR3 DNA sequence: TGTGCCAGCAGCCCCACACTAATGGCTGGGGCTACGCAGTATTTT.

This clonotype was observed a handful of times. V is TRBV6-2 or TRBV6-3 and J is TRBJ1-1; a possible D gene is TRBD1 (5 bases). The V end lost 5 bases, the J end lost 3 bases, and 22 bases lay between the germline ends. Looked up from germline, CDR1 is MNHEY and CDR2 is SVGEGT. The CDR3 totals 17 residues. The CDR3 nucleotides are TGTGCCAGCAGTGAAGACGCTGGGGCAGTGATGGACACTGAAGCTTTCTTT. It codes for CASSEDAGAVMDTEAFF.

This clonotype was seen repeatedly, ten times or more. The CDR3 DNA reads TGTGCCAGCTCACCCAGGTTTGGGTCGACAGGGGATGAGCAGTTCTTC. This sequence encodes CASSPRFGSTGDEQFF. The chain has TRBV18 and TRBJ2-1; 8 bases fit TRBD1. V was pared by 3 bases and J by 8 bases, with 12 bases of the junction left unmatched. CDR1 KGHSH and CDR2 LQKENI come from the germline V gene. The CDR3 has 16 residues.

This clonotype has a handful of counts. The chain couples TRBV20-1 to TRBJ2-5, with D possibly being TRBD1 or TRBD2 (5 bases each). Trimming shortened V by 0 bases and J by 1 base, and 12 bases separated the two germline ends. CDR1 and CDR2 from the germline V gene are DFQATT and SNEGSKA (reference sequence). The CDR3 sequence is 15 residues long. DNA of the CDR3: TGCAGTGCTAGAGATCCGGGACCGCTCCAAGAGACCCAGTACTTC. Its protein product is CSARDPGPLQETQYF.

The chain links TRBV19 to TRBJ1-5, with TRBD1 as a possible D gene (5 bases). The germline gives CDR1 LNHDA, CDR2 SQIVND (reference sequence). V was trimmed by 8 bases and J by 1 base, leaving 12 bases between them. The CDR3 is 14 residues long. The CDR3 protein is CASRQGGSNQPQHF. As DNA, the CDR3 is TGTGCCAGTCGGCAGGGCGGGAGCAATCAGCCCCAGCATTTT.

The sample holds a few counts of this clonotype. The genes are TRBV29-1 and TRBJ1-2; a possible D gene is TRBD1 (5 bases). CDR1 is SQVTM, CDR2 ANQGSEA, per germline. V was trimmed by 6 bases and J by 7 bases, leaving 24 bases between them. There are 15 residues in the CDR3. The CDR3 here is CSVGLLDSLSPGYTF. The DNA for the CDR3 is TGCAGCGTCGGCCTCCTCGACAGTCTATCCCCTGGCTACACCTTC.

This sequence joins TRBV5-8 and TRBJ1-5; possible D gene TRBD1, 6 bases. CDR1 is SGHTS and CDR2 is YDEGEE in the germline V gene. With 1 base removed from V and 7 bases from J, the gap between germline ends came to 12 bases. This CDR3 is built from 14 residues. CDR3 bases: TGTGCCAGCAGCTTGCTGGGGGCATGGCAGCCCCAGCATTTT. It yields the protein CASSLLGAWQPQHF.

The rearrangement joins TRBV20-1 to TRBJ2-7; 8 bases are shared with TRBD2. The CDR3 is 14 amino acids. The V gene end was trimmed by 3 bases and the J gene end by 6 bases; junction bases not matched to a gene: 10. Germline CDR1 and CDR2: DFQATT and SNEGSKA (reference sequence). CDR3 in amino acids: CSASPLAGRGEQYF. DNA of the CDR3: TGCAGTGCTAGCCCGCTAGCGGGCAGGGGCGAGCAGTACTTC.

This clonotype was recorded many times. The genes are TRBV5-1 and TRBJ2-7; tentatively, D is TRBD1 (5 bases). Germline V lookup: CDR1 SGHRS, CDR2 YFSETQ. V was trimmed by 0 bases and J by 0 bases, leaving 7 bases between them. This CDR3 region has 14 residues. CDR3 in DNA: TGCGCCAGCAGCTTGGAGGACAACTCCTACGAGCAGTACTTC. Residues: CASSLEDNSYEQYF. Together with reference TRBV5-1 and TRBJ2-7, the CDR3 gives the full variable domain: KAGVTQTPRYLIKTRGQQVTLSCSPISGHRSVSWYQQTPGQGLQFLFEYFSETQRNKGNFPGRFSGRQFSNSRSEMNVSTLELGDSALYLCASSLEDNSYEQYFGPGTRLTVT.

This clonotype was seen at least ten times. J is TRBJ2-3 and V is TRBV4-1; TRBD2 agrees at 12 bases. The germline CDR1 and CDR2 sequences are MGHRA and YSYEKL. CDR3 length equals 18 residues. Trimming cost V 6 bases and J 2 bases; bases outside gene matches: 12. The CDR3 spells CASRTASGRGDYTDTQYF. DNA of the CDR3: TGCGCCAGCAGGACTGCTAGCGGGAGGGGTGATTACACAGATACGCAGTATTTT.